The 27 T cell receptor beta chains below come from one sample, sequenced in a study of post-analysis software for immune sequencing data. Every TCR beta cDNA library bore unique molecular identifiers. One entry per CDR3 protein results from TCRdb running MiXCR on the PCR reads. Of roughly 160,000 distinct CDR3 sequences listed, approximately 35% are singletons. The sequences come from blood, collected after autologous hematopoietic stem cell transplantation. The origin of the receptors is a girl aged 5 to 17 with multiple sclerosis.

The J gene is TRBJ2-7, the V gene TRBV11-2; tentative D call: TRBD1 (5 bases). Germline-derived CDR1 and CDR2 are SGHAT and FQNNGV. This CDR3 is 13 amino acids long. The V and J ends lost 6 bases and 2 bases respectively, with 11 bases between them. The CDR3 spells CASRAAQAYEQYF. The CDR3 DNA reads as TGTGCCAGCAGGGCGGCACAGGCCTACGAGCAGTACTTC.

The chain uses TRBV11-2 and TRBJ1-2, with 8 bases fitting TRBD1. This CDR3 is built from 15 residues. Germline values: CDR1 SGHAT, CDR2 FQNNGV. V shed 4 bases and J 8 bases; nucleotides not matched to a gene: 12. The CDR3: CASSSTTGVRGGYTF. The DNA of the CDR3 is TGTGCCAGCAGCTCGACGACAGGGGTTCGGGGGGGCTACACCTTC.

Of note for this clonotype: The junction shows a germline mismatch at one end, possibly a read error. This chain uses TRBV5-8 with TRBJ1-6, with D perhaps TRBD1 (5 bases). Looked up from germline, CDR1 is SGHTS and CDR2 is YDEGEE. The CDR3 consists of 14 residues. This CDR3 is CASSFRASNSPLHF. The CDR3, as DNA: TGTGCCAGCAGCTTCAGGGCGTCGAATTCGCCCCTCCACTTT.

This clonotype occurred a few times. V and J are TRBV20-1 and TRBJ1-2, with 8 bases identical to TRBD1. Germline assignment: CDR1 DFQATT and CDR2 SNEGSKA (reference sequence). The CDR3 spans 14 residues. Unmatched junction bases numbered 6, after V lost 4 bases and J lost 2 bases. Here the CDR3 reads CSAKDRGSNYGYTF. CDR3 DNA: TGCAGTGCTAAAGACAGGGGCTCCAACTATGGCTACACCTTC.

This clonotype turned up a few times. The rearrangement joins TRBV6-6 to TRBJ2-5; the D is unclear. Germline assignment: CDR1 MNHNY and CDR2 SVGAGI (reference sequence). The CDR3 consists of 13 residues. Trimming took 3 bases from V and 5 from J, leaving 10 bases between them. The CDR3 nucleotides are TGTGCCAGCAGTTATGCCCTAGGGGAGACCCAGTACTTC. This encodes CASSYALGETQYF.

The V gene is TRBV6-2 or TRBV6-3, the J gene TRBJ1-1; TRBD1 is a possible D gene (5 bases). Trimming left V 5 bases short and J 7 bases short, with 17 bases between. Germline V CDR1 and CDR2: MNHEY, SVGEGT. This CDR3 region has 14 residues. CDR3 amino acids: CASSPGRDSGEAFF. CDR3 in DNA: TGTGCCAGCAGTCCGGGACGAGATTCGGGTGAAGCTTTCTTT.

This chain links TRBV2 with TRBJ2-1; possible D gene TRBD2, 6 bases. The CDR3 is 18 residues long. The germline V gene encodes CDR1 SNHLY and CDR2 FYNNEI. Trimming stripped 3 bases from V and 5 bases from J, with 23 bases between. CDR3 sequence (DNA): TGTGCCAGCAGTGATTACCCTCGTTCTAGCGAGGGTAACAATGAGCAGTTCTTC. Translated, it gives CASSDYPRSSEGNNEQFF.

For the CDR3, the DNA is TGTGCCAGCAGCGTAGGGCTAGCGGGAGGGTATGAGGCCCAGTACTTC. Its translation is CASSVGLAGGYEAQYF. The rearrangement uses TRBV9 and TRBJ2-5; 12 positions agree with TRBD2. Germline assignment: CDR1 SGDLS and CDR2 YYNGEE. There are 16 residues in the CDR3. Unmatched junction bases numbered 9, after V lost 0 bases and J lost 9 bases.

This clonotype occurred a few times. The chain couples TRBV6-1 to TRBJ1-1, with D maybe TRBD1 (6 bases). The germline V gene has CDR1 MNHNS and CDR2 SASEGT. There are 14 residues in the CDR3. V lost 7 bases, J lost 5 bases, and 17 bases lay in between. For the CDR3, the DNA is TGTGCCAGCACCGCAAGGGGGTTAAAGACTGAAGCTTTCTTT. Its translation: CASTARGLKTEAFF.

The J gene is TRBJ2-1, the V gene TRBV7-6; 8 nucleotides agree with TRBD2. V shed 4 bases, J shed 9 bases, and the junction held 8 bases outside the gene matches. In germline, CDR1 is SGHVS, CDR2 FNYEAQ. The CDR3 consists of 14 residues. CDR3 coding DNA: TGTGCCAGCAGCTCCCCCCGCCGGGGGGGTGAGCAGTTCTTC. This codes for CASSSPRRGGEQFF.

This clonotype has only a few counts. The rearrangement joins TRBV18 to TRBJ2-1; TRBD2 matches at 7 bases. The CDR3 is 15 amino acids. Per germline, CDR1 KGHSH and CDR2 LQKENI. V dropped 2 bases and J dropped 2; count of bases not matched to a gene: 3. The CDR3 sequence is CASSPWEGAYNEQFF. In DNA, the CDR3 is TGTGCCAGCTCACCATGGGAGGGCGCCTACAATGAGCAGTTCTTC.

The sample holds a few counts of this clonotype. V and J are TRBV7-3 and TRBJ2-7, with D possibly being TRBD2 (6 bases). V shed 5 bases and J shed 3 bases, with 17 bases lying between them. Germline V gene sequence: CDR1 SGHTA, CDR2 FQGTGA. The CDR3 is 15 amino acids. CDR3 residues: CASSPDRAGLYEQYF. In DNA, the CDR3 is TGTGCCAGCAGCCCCGACCGTGCGGGACTCTACGAGCAGTACTTC.

To note about this clonotype: One end of the junction is discordant with germline, which a read error may explain. The chain is built from TRBV5-1 and TRBJ2-3; D is unresolved. The CDR3 runs to 15 residues. Germline loops: CDR1 SGHRS, CDR2 YFSETQ. CDR3 protein: CVSRLDAVSTDTQYF. The DNA of the CDR3 is TGCGTCAGCAGATTGGATGCCGTGAGCACAGATACGCAGTATTTT. Full variable domain (missing parts from reference TRBV5-1 and TRBJ2-3): KAGVTQTPRYLIKTRGQQVTLSCSPISGHRSVSWYQQTPGQGLQFLFEYFSETQRNKGNFPGRFSGRQFSNSRSEMNVSTLELGDSALYLCVSRLDAVSTDTQYFGPGTRLTVL.

Only a few counts were recorded for this clonotype. The V and J genes are TRBV25-1 and TRBJ2-5; D perhaps matches TRBD1 (5 bases). This CDR3 spans 16 amino acids. V lost 1 base and J 5 bases, leaving 17 bases between the germline ends. CDR1 MGHDK and CDR2 SYGVNS come from the germline V gene. In DNA form, the CDR3 reads TGTGCCAGCAGTGAATCGACAGCCTCCTGGGCGGAGACCCAGTACTTC. Amino acids: CASSESTASWAETQYF.

This clonotype was observed a handful of times. The gene calls are TRBV12-3 or TRBV12-4 and TRBJ2-1, with D maybe TRBD2 (6 bases). V was cut by 7 bases and J by 10 bases, with 20 bases left in between. The CDR3 totals 14 residues. For the CDR3, the DNA is TGTGCCAGCAAAGCACTAGCCGCGGCCGGGGAGCAGTTCTTC. Protein product: CASKALAAAGEQFF.

This clonotype was recorded a few times. The chain uses TRBV7-9 and TRBJ1-4, with D tentatively TRBD1 (5 bases). CDR1 and CDR2 (germline): SEHNR, FQNEAQ (reference sequence). The germline V and J ends were trimmed by 2 bases and 7 bases, with 11 bases remaining between them. The CDR3 consists of 14 residues. CDR3 nucleotides: TGTGCCAGCAGCTTAACAGGCCTTGCTGAAAAACTGTTTTTT. It encodes CASSLTGLAEKLFF.

The table lists this clonotype with a few counts. V gene TRBV5-1 combines with J gene TRBJ2-1; D perhaps matches TRBD2 (6 bases). The germline V and J ends were trimmed by 4 bases and 5 bases, with 13 bases remaining between them. The germline gives CDR1 SGHRS, CDR2 YFSETQ. This CDR3 comprises 14 residues. In DNA form, the CDR3 reads TGCGCCAGCAGCCCGGGACTCCAAAACAATGAGCAGTTCTTC. Amino acid sequence: CASSPGLQNNEQFF.

The V call is TRBV14, the J call TRBJ2-7; tentative D call: TRBD1 (5 bases). The CDR3 is 16 amino acids. The V and J ends lost 4 bases and 3 bases respectively, with 19 bases between them. From germline, CDR1 is SGHDN and CDR2 FVKESK. The CDR3 region has the DNA TGTGCCAGCAGCCGGGGTAGGCTCAGGGAATTCTACGAGCAGTACTTC. Translating it yields CASSRGRLREFYEQYF.

The V and J genes are TRBV2 and TRBJ2-5, with 8 bases lining up with TRBD1. V shed 2 bases, J shed 4 bases, and the junction held 6 bases outside the gene matches. CDR3 size: 15 residues. Germline V gene data show CDR1 as SNHLY and CDR2 as FYNNEI. CDR3 nucleotide sequence: TGTGCCAGCAGTGAATCCGGGACAGGAGGAGAGACCCAGTACTTC. This translates into CASSESGTGGETQYF.

The chain links TRBV15 to TRBJ2-7; a weak D match, TRBD2 (6 bases). The CDR3 runs to 14 residues. Trimming removed 3 bases at V and 3 bases at J, with 12 bases between. Germline V CDR1 and CDR2: LNHNV, YYDKDF (reference sequence). The CDR3 bases are TGTGCCACCAGCAGGCTGGAGGGCGTCTACGAGCAGTACTTC. Amino acids: CATSRLEGVYEQYF.

The rearrangement joins TRBV24-1 to TRBJ2-3; D possibly corresponds to TRBD1 (6 bases). This CDR3 contains 15 residues. Trimming shortened V by 4 bases and J by 8 bases, and 18 bases separated the two germline ends. Germline CDR1 reads KGHDR; CDR2 reads SFDVKD. The CDR3: CATSDLRGPWGTQYF. DNA of the CDR3: TGTGCCACCAGTGACCTCAGGGGCCCATGGGGTACGCAGTATTTT.

The chain uses TRBV20-1 and TRBJ2-7; 11 bases agree with TRBD2. This CDR3 spans 15 amino acids. The V and J ends lost 3 bases and 2 bases, in that order; junction bases with no gene match: 6. Germline CDR1 DFQATT, CDR2 SNEGSKA (reference sequence). In nucleotides, the CDR3 is TGCAGTGCTAGCTTTCTAGCGGGAGGCACCTACGAGCAGTACTTC. Its protein product is CSASFLAGGTYEQYF.

This clonotype has just one count. The rearrangement links TRBV19 to TRBJ2-7; perhaps D is TRBD1 or TRBD2 (5 bases each). The closer fit of TRBJ2-5 to the DNA end suggests the J call may be wrong. CDR1 LNHDA and CDR2 SQIVND come from the germline V gene (reference sequence). This CDR3 is 19 amino acids long. In nucleotides, the CDR3 is TGTGCCAGTAGTATTAGGGCGGGCCCACAGGTGACCATCCAAGAGACCCAGTACTTC. Translation gives CASSIRAGPQVTIQETQYF.

The chain joins TRBV25-1 to TRBJ1-2; D is possibly TRBD1 (5 bases). Trimming removed 1 base from V and 4 bases from J, with 19 bases in between. Germline assignment: CDR1 MGHDK and CDR2 SYGVNS. The length of the CDR3 is 17 residues. CDR3 protein: CASSESGGVGGSYGYTF. Written as DNA, the CDR3 is TGTGCCAGCAGTGAATCCGGCGGGGTCGGGGGTAGCTATGGCTACACCTTC.

This chain connects TRBV20-1 to TRBJ1-4, with D uncertain. The germline gives CDR1 DFQATT, CDR2 SNEGSKA (reference sequence). The CDR3 extends over 12 amino acids. The ends were cut back, 5 bases at V and 2 bases at J, with 6 bases in the middle. CDR3: CSAASTNEKLFF. Here the CDR3 DNA reads TGCAGTGCTGCGTCGACTAATGAAAAACTGTTTTTT.

The V and J genes are TRBV3-1 and TRBJ1-2, with D possibly matching TRBD1 (5 bases). V was pared by 5 bases and J by 4 bases, with 11 bases between. The germline V gene has CDR1 LGHDT and CDR2 YNNKEL (reference sequence). The CDR3 runs 13 residues. For the CDR3, the DNA is TGTGCCAGCAGCGAAGGGGTCACCTATGGCTACACCTTC. It yields the protein CASSEGVTYGYTF.

This clonotype was detected only a few times. The V and J genes are TRBV20-1 and TRBJ2-5; D call uncertain. Germline V gene lookup returns CDR1 DFQATT and CDR2 SNEGSKA (reference sequence). Trimming left V 1 base short and J 0 bases short, with 6 bases between. There are 13 residues in the CDR3. The DNA for the CDR3 is TGCAGTGCTAGAGTTTTGTACCAAGAGACCCAGTACTTC. This translates into CSARVLYQETQYF.